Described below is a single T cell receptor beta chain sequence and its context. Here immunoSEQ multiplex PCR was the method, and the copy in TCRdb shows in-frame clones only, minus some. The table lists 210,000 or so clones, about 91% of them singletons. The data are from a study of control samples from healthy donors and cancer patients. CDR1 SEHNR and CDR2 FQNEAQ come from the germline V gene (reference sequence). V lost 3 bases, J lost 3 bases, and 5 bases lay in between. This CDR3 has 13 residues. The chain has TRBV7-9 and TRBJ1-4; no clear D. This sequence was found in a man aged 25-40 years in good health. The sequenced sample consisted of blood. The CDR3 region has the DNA TGTGCCAGCAGCTTGGGCCCTAATGAAAAACTGTTTTTT. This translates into CASSLGPNEKLFF.